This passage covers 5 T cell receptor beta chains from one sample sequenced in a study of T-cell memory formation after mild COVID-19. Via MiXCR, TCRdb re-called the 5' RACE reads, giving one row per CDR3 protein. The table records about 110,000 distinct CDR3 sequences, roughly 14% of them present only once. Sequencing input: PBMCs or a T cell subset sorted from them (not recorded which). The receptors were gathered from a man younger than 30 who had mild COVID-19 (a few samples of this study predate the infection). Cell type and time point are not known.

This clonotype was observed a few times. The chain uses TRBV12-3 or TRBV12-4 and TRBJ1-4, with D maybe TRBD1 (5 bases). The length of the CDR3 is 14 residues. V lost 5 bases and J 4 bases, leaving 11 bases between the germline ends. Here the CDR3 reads CASSPRQRNEKLFF. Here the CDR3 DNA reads TGTGCCAGCAGTCCCAGACAGCGTAATGAAAAACTGTTTTTT.

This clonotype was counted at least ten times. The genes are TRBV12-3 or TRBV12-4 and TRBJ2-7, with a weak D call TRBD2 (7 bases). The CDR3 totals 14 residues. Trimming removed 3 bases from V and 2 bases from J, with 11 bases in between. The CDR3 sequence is CASSFGGGPYEQYF. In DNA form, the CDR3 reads TGTGCCAGCAGTTTTGGCGGGGGCCCCTACGAGCAGTACTTC.

CDR3 protein: CSARVPGQGVEQYV. The CDR3, as DNA: TGCAGTGCTAGAGTTCCGGGACAGGGCGTCGAGCAGTACGTC. The rearrangement uses TRBV20-1 and TRBJ2-7, with TRBD1 identical over 9 bases. The V and J ends lost 1 base and 6 bases, in that order; junction bases with no gene match: 7. The CDR3 extends over 14 amino acids. CDR1 DFQATT and CDR2 SNEGSKA come from the germline V gene (reference sequence).

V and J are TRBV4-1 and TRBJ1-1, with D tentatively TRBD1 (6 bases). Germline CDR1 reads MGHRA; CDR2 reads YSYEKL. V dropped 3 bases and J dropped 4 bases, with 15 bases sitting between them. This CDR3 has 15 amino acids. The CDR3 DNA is TGCGCCAGCAGCCACACACAGGGTACCCCCACTGAAGCTTTCTTT. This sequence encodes CASSHTQGTPTEAFF.

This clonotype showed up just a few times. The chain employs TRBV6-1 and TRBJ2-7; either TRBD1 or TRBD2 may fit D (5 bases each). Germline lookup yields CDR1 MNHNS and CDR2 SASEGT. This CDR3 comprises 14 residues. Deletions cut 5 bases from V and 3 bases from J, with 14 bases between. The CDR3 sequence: CASSPRDHRYEQYF. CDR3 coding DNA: TGTGCCAGCAGTCCCCGGGACCATCGCTACGAGCAGTACTTC.